Each of the 30 T cell receptor beta chains below was sequenced from the same sample in a study of T cell repertoires in cytomegalovirus infection. One entry per CDR3 protein results from TCRdb running MiXCR on the reads. The repertoire includes 700,000 to 950,000 distinct CDR3 sequences, 30% to 35% of them detected once, and roughly 12% sits in the top ten. Their recognized antigens are unknown. The starting material was cultured CD8+ T cells from PBMCs, obtained from culture after CMV antigen stimulation. All receptors derive from a human donor in good health (CMV status not recorded). Some clones in this sample may be carry-over from other donors' samples.

This clonotype was counted only a few times. This chain joins TRBV4-1 and TRBJ2-7; maybe TRBD1 (5 bases). The V end lost 1 base, the J end lost 4 bases, and 11 bases lay between the germline ends. The CDR3 is 14 amino acids. The germline V gene has CDR1 MGHRA and CDR2 YSYEKL. CDR3 DNA sequence: TGCGCCAGCAGCCAAGTAGGGGATGTGTACGAGCAGTACTTC. Its protein product is CASSQVGDVYEQYF.

In this sample, this clonotype turned up many times. The J gene is TRBJ2-3, the V gene TRBV27, with 7 positions matching TRBD2. Germline loops: CDR1 MNHEY, CDR2 SMNVEV (reference sequence). The CDR3 contains 14 residues. The junction had 4 bases not matched to a gene; V was cut back by 6 bases and J by 1 base. The CDR3 nucleotides read TGTGCCAGCAGCTTGAGCGGGGGCACAGATACGCAGTATTTT. Protein product: CASSLSGGTDTQYF.

The genes are TRBV20-1 and TRBJ2-3; D may match TRBD1 or TRBD2 (7 bases each). The ends were cut back, 5 bases at V and 0 bases at J, with 12 bases in the middle. CDR3 size: 14 residues. Germline V lookup: CDR1 DFQATT, CDR2 SNEGSKA (reference sequence). CDR3 in amino acids: CSAPGGGSTDTQYF. CDR3 nucleotide sequence: TGCAGTGCTCCAGGGGGGGGTAGCACAGATACGCAGTATTTT.

The J gene is TRBJ2-3, the V gene TRBV15; no reliable D call. The CDR3 spans 13 residues. Germline CDR1 and CDR2: LNHNV and YYDKDF (reference sequence). Trimming left V 1 base short and J 3 bases short, with 5 bases between. For the CDR3, the DNA is TGTGCCACCAGCAGAGTCGAGACAGATACGCAGTATTTT. This codes for CATSRVETDTQYF.

As to this clonotype: The DNA is left out, because the CDR3 cannot be placed on it with certainty; the CDR3 is given as TCRdb lists it. J is TRBJ1-1 and V is TRBV6-1; the listed D gene, TRBD1, was not tested against the DNA. The CDR3 spans 15 amino acids, including both terminal residues. CDR1 and CDR2 from the germline V gene are MNHNS and SASEGT. The CDR3 sequence is CASSSSDISMGEAFF.

The chain carries TRBV5-4 and TRBJ2-7, with 9 positions matching TRBD2. V dropped 4 bases and J dropped 4; count of bases not matched to a gene: 9. CDR3 length: 15 residues. CDR1 and CDR2 (germline): SGHNT, YYREEE (reference sequence). CDR3 amino acids: CASSNFAGGHYEQYF. In DNA form, the CDR3 reads TGTGCCAGCAGCAACTTTGCGGGGGGGCATTACGAGCAGTACTTC.

The V gene is TRBV6-2 or TRBV6-3, the J gene TRBJ2-7; D possibly corresponds to TRBD1 (6 bases). There are 13 residues in the CDR3. Trimming removed 4 bases at V and 3 bases at J, with 10 bases between. Germline V lookup: CDR1 MNHEY, CDR2 SVGEGT. The CDR3: CASSWPGDYEQYV. The DNA of the CDR3 is TGTGCCAGCAGTTGGCCAGGGGACTACGAGCAGTACGTC.

This clonotype was picked up a small number of times. V gene TRBV9 combines with J gene TRBJ1-3, with 7 nucleotides matching TRBD1. The CDR3 covers 15 residues. Germline V gives CDR1 SGDLS, CDR2 YYNGEE. V lost 2 bases, J lost 0 bases, and 2 bases stayed unmatched. The CDR3 loop reads CASSVGQTSGNTIYF. CDR3 in DNA: TGTGCCAGCAGCGTGGGACAGACCTCTGGAAACACCATATATTTT.

The chain combines TRBV28 with TRBJ2-5; 10 positions match TRBD2. CDR3 length: 15 residues. The germline gives CDR1 MDHEN, CDR2 SYDVKM. Losses at the gene ends were 7 bases for V and 1 base for J; bases not matched to a gene: 6. In DNA, the CDR3 is TGTGCCAGCATCACACGGACTAGCGGCCAAGAGACCCAGTACTTC. Translation: CASITRTSGQETQYF.

This sequence joins TRBV5-1 and TRBJ1-2; D unresolved. V was trimmed by 0 bases and J by 7 bases, leaving 13 bases between them. This CDR3 region has 14 residues. Germline lookup yields CDR1 SGHRS and CDR2 YFSETQ. CDR3 in DNA: TGCGCCAGCAGCTTGGAAGGACCCGCCGGTGGCTACACCTTC. Protein: CASSLEGPAGGYTF. The complete variable domain, with remaining parts taken from reference TRBV5-1 and TRBJ1-2, reads KAGVTQTPRYLIKTRGQQVTLSCSPISGHRSVSWYQQTPGQGLQFLFEYFSETQRNKGNFPGRFSGRQFSNSRSEMNVSTLELGDSALYLCASSLEGPAGGYTFGSGTRLTVV.

This rearrangement joins TRBV20-1 to TRBJ2-1; D gene ambiguous. In germline, CDR1 is DFQATT, CDR2 SNEGSKA (reference sequence). The CDR3 totals 15 residues. Trimming cost V 3 bases and J 0 bases, with 12 bases left between them. The CDR3 DNA reads as TGCAGTGCTAGGCCCCGGGTGGGCTCCTACAATGAGCAGTTCTTC. Its protein product is CSARPRVGSYNEQFF.

A few counts support this clonotype. The chain couples TRBV5-6 to TRBJ2-1, with a weak D call TRBD1 (5 bases). Per the germline V gene, CDR1 is SGHDT and CDR2 is YYEEEE. V lost 0 bases and J 10 bases, leaving 14 bases between the germline ends. This CDR3 has 14 residues. The CDR3 DNA is TGTGCCAGCAGCTTGGGCGGTGGGGCCCGGGAGCAGTTCTTC. It specifies CASSLGGGAREQFF.

This clonotype was observed a handful of times. V usage is TRBV7-8 and J usage is TRBJ2-7; 7 bases agree with TRBD1. Germline V gene data show CDR1 as SGHVS and CDR2 as FQNEAQ. This CDR3 has 13 residues. Germline trimming cut 7 bases from V and 3 bases from J; bases unmatched to any gene: 6. The chain's CDR3 is CASTTPGGYEQYV. The CDR3 DNA is TGTGCCAGCACCACACCAGGGGGCTACGAGCAGTACGTC.

The V gene is TRBV4-1, the J gene TRBJ1-2, with a weak D call TRBD1 (6 bases). CDR1 and CDR2 (germline): MGHRA, YSYEKL. Trimming took off 0 bases at V and 8 bases at J, with 10 bases between the two ends. The length of the CDR3 is 13 residues. CDR3 in DNA: TGCGCCAGCAGCCAAGATAGGGGGTCGGGCTACACCTTC. Encoded protein: CASSQDRGSGYTF.

This clonotype was seen only a few times. The chain links TRBV5-5 to TRBJ2-1, with 9 bases that match TRBD2. Germline CDR1 reads SGHKS; CDR2 reads YYEKEE (reference sequence). This CDR3 is built from 17 residues. V gave up 1 base and J gave up 1 base; unmatched junction bases: 6. DNA for the CDR3: TGTGCCAGCAGCTTGAGGGGGCGGGGGGGATCCTACAATGAGCAGTTCTTC. It specifies CASSLRGRGGSYNEQFF.

CDR3 DNA sequence: TGTGCCATCAGAGGGACAGTCAACTACGAGCAGTACTTC. Residues: CAIRGTVNYEQYF. The chain uses TRBV10-3 and TRBJ2-7; TRBD1 matches 7 bases. The CDR3 consists of 13 residues. V shed 6 bases, J shed 3 bases, and the junction held 5 bases outside the gene matches. Looked up from germline, CDR1 is ENHRY and CDR2 is SYGVKD.

This clonotype has a handful of counts. The chain has TRBV7-9 and TRBJ2-7; 8 bases match TRBD1. CDR1 is SEHNR and CDR2 is FQNEAQ in the germline V gene (reference sequence). The CDR3 is 15 residues long. V was clipped by 4 bases and J by 1 base; unmatched bases: 6. Written as DNA, the CDR3 is TGTGCCAGCAGCTCCCGACAGGGGAAGTCCTACGAGCAGTACTTC. It translates to CASSSRQGKSYEQYF.

The sample holds a few counts of this clonotype. The rearrangement uses TRBV12-3 or TRBV12-4 and TRBJ1-3; D gene ambiguous. The CDR3 sequence is 16 residues long. The germline V and J ends were trimmed by 7 bases and 1 base, with 17 bases remaining between them. In DNA form, the CDR3 reads TGTGCCAGCACAATCGGCGTTTTTTGGTCTGGAAACACCATATATTTT. Protein: CASTIGVFWSGNTIYF.

The sample holds a few counts of this clonotype. The V call is TRBV27, the J call TRBJ2-1; maybe TRBD1 (6 bases). V was pared by 4 bases and J by 1 base, with 14 bases between. The CDR3 has 16 amino acids. Germline loops: CDR1 MNHEY, CDR2 SMNVEV (reference sequence). CDR3: CASSSPRTDSYNEQFF. The DNA for the CDR3 is TGTGCCAGCAGTTCCCCCCGGACAGATTCCTACAATGAGCAGTTCTTC.

CDR3: CSVTGTSTDTQYF. CDR3 nucleotides: TGCAGCGTTACTGGGACTAGCACAGATACGCAGTATTTT. V is TRBV29-1 and J is TRBJ2-3; a weak D match, TRBD2 (6 bases). The CDR3 runs to 13 residues. Trimming pared 5 bases from V and 0 bases from J, leaving 9 bases between. Per the germline V gene, CDR1 is SQVTM and CDR2 is ANQGSEA.

This chain connects TRBV6-5 to TRBJ2-1; 12 bases align to TRBD2. From germline, CDR1 is MNHEY and CDR2 SVGAGI. Germline trimming cut 0 bases from V and 7 bases from J; bases unmatched to any gene: 16. This CDR3 spans 20 amino acids. This chain's CDR3 is CASSYSGLAGGPLPENEQFF. CDR3 sequence (DNA): TGTGCCAGCAGTTACTCCGGGCTAGCGGGGGGGCCTCTTCCCGAGAATGAGCAGTTCTTC.

This clonotype was seen only a few times. Here the CDR3 DNA reads TGTGCCAGCAGCTTAGAATGGACAGGATTATCCGGGGAGCTGTTTTTT. It codes for CASSLEWTGLSGELFF. The chain has TRBV7-9 and TRBJ2-2; 7 bases match TRBD1. Germline V lookup: CDR1 SEHNR, CDR2 FQNEAQ (reference sequence). The CDR3 extends over 16 amino acids. V shed 1 base, J shed 6 bases, and the junction held 8 bases outside the gene matches.

This clonotype was seen only a few times. The J gene is TRBJ2-1, the V gene TRBV7-6, with a possible D match to TRBD1 (6 bases). This CDR3 contains 16 residues. Trimming removed 0 bases from V and 7 bases from J, with 16 bases in between. Germline V CDR1 and CDR2: SGHVS, FNYEAQ. The CDR3 spells CASSLAFRDNQNEQFF. CDR3 DNA sequence: TGTGCCAGCAGCTTAGCGTTCAGGGACAATCAGAATGAGCAGTTCTTC.

The chain employs TRBV27 and TRBJ1-2; TRBD1 is a possible D gene (6 bases). Germline lookup yields CDR1 MNHEY and CDR2 SMNVEV (reference sequence). The CDR3 consists of 15 residues. Trimming shortened V by 0 bases and J by 6 bases, and 14 bases separated the two germline ends. The CDR3 DNA is TGTGCCAGCAGTTTATCCCGGGGGCGCTTTGATGGCTACACCTTC. This gives the protein CASSLSRGRFDGYTF.

This clonotype showed up just a few times. The rearrangement links TRBV6-5 to TRBJ2-7; the D is unclear. Deletions cut 6 bases from V and 7 bases from J, with 13 bases between. Germline V CDR1 and CDR2: MNHEY, SVGAGI. This CDR3 comprises 12 residues. The CDR3 protein is CASSGPFMEQYF. Written as DNA, the CDR3 is TGTGCCAGCAGCGGACCTTTTATGGAGCAGTACTTC.

The chain is built from TRBV7-9 and TRBJ2-5, with TRBD2 matching over 7 bases. V shed 5 bases, J shed 3 bases, and the junction held 6 bases outside the gene matches. CDR1 SEHNR and CDR2 FQNEAQ come from the germline V gene (reference sequence). The CDR3 is 14 amino acids. The CDR3 loop is CASSRTGLKETQYF. In nucleotides, the CDR3 is TGTGCCAGCAGCCGGACGGGACTAAAAGAGACCCAGTACTTC.

This chain connects TRBV11-3 to TRBJ2-5; 8 bases line up with TRBD2. Germline V gene sequence: CDR1 SGHNT, CDR2 YENEEA. The CDR3 totals 16 residues. V shed 1 base and J 2 bases; nucleotides not matched to a gene: 6. The CDR3, as DNA: TGTGCCAGCAGCTTAGCGGGTAGCGGGGTACAAGAGACCCAGTACTTC. Translating it yields CASSLAGSGVQETQYF.

This clonotype was counted a few times. The CDR3 is CASSFNRGRKETQYF. The CDR3, as DNA: TGTGCCAGCAGTTTCAACAGGGGCCGCAAAGAGACCCAGTACTTC. The rearrangement uses TRBV12-3 or TRBV12-4 and TRBJ2-5; 7 positions match TRBD1. The CDR3 spans 15 residues. The J segment lost 3 bases and the V segment lost 3 bases, leaving 7 bases of the junction unmatched.

This clonotype has more than one count but fewer than ten. The genes are TRBV28 and TRBJ2-7; 8 bases align to TRBD1. Germline V gives CDR1 MDHEN, CDR2 SYDVKM. This CDR3 is 14 amino acids long. J lost 0 bases, V lost 4 bases, and 2 bases had no gene match. The CDR3 spells CASSWTGNSYEQYF. The CDR3 DNA follows: TGTGCCAGCAGTTGGACAGGGAACTCCTACGAGCAGTACTTC.

Only a few counts were recorded for this clonotype. The V and J genes are TRBV20-1 and TRBJ1-1; weak D call: TRBD1 (6 bases). Germline values: CDR1 DFQATT, CDR2 SNEGSKA (reference sequence). This CDR3 comprises 14 residues. V lost 0 bases, J lost 3 bases, and 11 bases lay in between. The CDR3, as DNA: TGCAGTGCTAGAGAGTTGCCAGGGGACACTGAAGCTTTCTTT. Encoded protein: CSARELPGDTEAFF.